The T cell receptor (beta chain) under discussion was sequenced for a study of human T cells and chemical hapten exposure. Study-wide background: TCR yield per sample varied, mainly due to pooled library volumes. Study-level points and caveats: Among expanded TCRs, significantly more large CDR3 similarity clusters formed than among controls.

In the authors' workflow: Between about 20,000 and 690,600 TCRs appeared in each sample, and the median stood at 95,638. TCRdb ran MiXCR on the RACE reads and lists one entry per CDR3 protein. The V and J calls shown here were made by TCRdb, not taken from the authors' results. Of fewer than 200,000 distinct CDR3 sequences listed, about 31% are singletons. The time point was: pre-sensitization, week 0. Treatment denoted: therapeutic diphenylcyclopropenone sensitization with weekly scalp DPC. Blood was drawn before each patch test was applied. With regard to this clonotype: Its antigen is not identified.

Sequenced material: whole blood, taken in connection with sensitization to the hapten diphenylcyclopropenone (DPC). This clonotype originated in a woman aged 25 to 39 with alopecia areata. Some clones in this sample may be carry-over from other donors' samples.

The CDR3 nucleotides read TGTGCCAGCAGCCCAGGGGTAGCCGGGGAGCTGTTTTTT. It translates to CASSPGVAGELFF. The chain carries TRBV3-1 and TRBJ2-2; tentative D call: TRBD1 (6 bases). CDR1 LGHDT and CDR2 YNNKEL come from the germline V gene (reference sequence). V was clipped by 4 bases and J by 6 bases, with 9 bases between them. This CDR3 is 13 amino acids long.